This entry lists 28 T cell receptor beta chains sequenced from one sample in a study of blood T cell repertoires in COVID-19 (dated by TCRdb to about 2020). Receptor libraries were prepared by the immunoSEQ multiplex PCR assay. Held by TCRdb, this immuneACCESS table contains in-frame sequences only and omits some clones. Under half of the omission traces to an unresolved V gene where checked; the cause of the rest is unknown. The sample table shows hundreds of thousands of clones, and 75% to 90% are seen once. The ten largest clones add up to 0.95% to 1.2% of the sample. What was sequenced was PBMCs or T cells enriched from blood (not recorded which). The receptors originated from a man between 25 and 39 years old who had recovered from COVID-19.

The chain joins TRBV28 to TRBJ2-1; a weak D match, TRBD1 (5 bases). The V gene lost 5 bases and the J gene lost 4 bases, with 6 bases spanning the gap. The CDR3 totals 12 residues. Germline V gene data show CDR1 as MDHEN and CDR2 as SYDVKM. CDR3 coding DNA: TGTGCCAGCAGTAAGGGGTACAATGAGCAGTTCTTC. Its protein product is CASSKGYNEQFF.

The chain couples TRBV29-1 to TRBJ2-1; the D is unclear. This CDR3 region has 13 residues. CDR1 and CDR2 (germline): SQVTM, ANQGSEA. V lost 2 bases to trimming and J lost 6 bases, with 11 bases between them. CDR3 in amino acids: CSVEKARPNEQFF. For the CDR3, the DNA is TGCAGCGTTGAAAAAGCGAGACCCAATGAGCAGTTCTTC.

The chain couples TRBV2 to TRBJ1-6; the D is unclear. The V end was cut by 4 bases, the J end by 10 bases, with 20 bases between. This CDR3 comprises 16 residues. Germline-derived CDR1 and CDR2 are SNHLY and FYNNEI. Here the CDR3 reads CASSGLAGSSGSPLHF. CDR3 coding DNA: TGTGCCAGCAGTGGGCTGGCGGGGAGTTCGGGATCACCCCTCCACTTT.

This rearrangement joins TRBV19 to TRBJ1-5; 9 bases agree with TRBD1. The germline V gene has CDR1 LNHDA and CDR2 SQIVND (reference sequence). The CDR3 extends over 14 amino acids. V lost 6 bases, J lost 6 bases, and 6 bases stayed unmatched. CDR3 sequence (DNA): TGTGCCAGTAGCTTGACAGGGGGTCGTCAGCCCCAGCATTTT. Amino acid sequence: CASSLTGGRQPQHF.

This chain joins TRBV29-1 and TRBJ2-1, with D possibly TRBD2 on 5 matching bases. The length of the CDR3 is 13 residues. Germline-derived CDR1 and CDR2 are SQVTM and ANQGSEA. V was cut by 4 bases and J by 0 bases, with 7 bases left in between. CDR3 residues: CSVAGGSYNEQFF. For the CDR3, the DNA is TGCAGCGTTGCAGGAGGCTCCTACAATGAGCAGTTCTTC.

This clone is a singleton in its sample. The rearrangement joins TRBV7-8 to TRBJ2-1, with D hard to call. The CDR3 runs 15 residues. With 1 base removed from V and 6 bases from J, the gap between germline ends came to 13 bases. Germline CDR1 SGHVS, CDR2 FQNEAQ. CDR3 nucleotide sequence: TGTGCCAGCAGCTTAGGCTTTGCGGAGCTCAATGAGCAGTTCTTC. This sequence encodes CASSLGFAELNEQFF.

The rearrangement joins TRBV18 to TRBJ2-5, with 10 bases lining up with TRBD2. Germline V CDR1 and CDR2: KGHSH, LQKENI. The CDR3 runs to 16 residues. V was pared by 3 bases and J by 4 bases, with 8 bases of the junction left unmatched. The CDR3, as DNA: TGTGCCAGCTCACCTATCAAGCGGGAGGGGCTAGAGACCCAGTACTTC. Protein sequence: CASSPIKREGLETQYF. The complete variable domain, with remaining parts taken from reference TRBV18 and TRBJ2-5, reads NAGVMQNPRHLVRRRGQEARLRCSPMKGHSHVYWYRQLPEEGLKFMVYLQKENIIDESGMPKERFSAEFPKEGPSILRIQQVVRGDSAAYFCASSPIKREGLETQYFGPGTRLLVL.

The chain is built from TRBV7-2 and TRBJ1-1; D perhaps matches TRBD1 (5 bases). In germline, CDR1 is SGHTA, CDR2 FQGNSA. This CDR3 comprises 13 residues. V was pared by 5 bases and J by 4 bases, with 11 bases between. The CDR3 nucleotides read TGTGCCAGCAGCACGGACATTTTCACTGAAGCTTTCTTT. Translating gives CASSTDIFTEAFF.

The V call is TRBV10-3, the J call TRBJ2-7; D perhaps matches TRBD2 (5 bases). CDR1 is ENHRY and CDR2 is SYGVKD in the germline V gene. Deletions cut 3 bases from V and 3 bases from J, with 15 bases between. The CDR3 sequence is 15 residues long. CDR3 in DNA: TGTGCCATCAGTGACTACGGGAAACAACTCTACGAGCAGTACTTC. Its protein product is CAISDYGKQLYEQYF.

As for this clone: The same CDR3 can be traced to other DNA sequences in this sample. The V and J genes are TRBV5-1 and TRBJ2-7; unclear D gene. The germline CDR1 and CDR2 sequences are SGHRS and YFSETQ. V dropped 3 bases and J dropped 3 bases, with 4 bases sitting between them. The CDR3 consists of 11 residues. The CDR3 nucleotides are TGCGCCAGCAGCTCTAGCTACGAGCAGTACTTC. It codes for CASSSSYEQYF.

This sequence joins TRBV2 and TRBJ2-7; 11 nucleotides align to TRBD2. CDR1 and CDR2 from the germline V gene are SNHLY and FYNNEI. The CDR3 consists of 14 residues. Germline trimming cut 4 bases from V and 6 bases from J; bases unmatched to any gene: 5. The CDR3 DNA follows: TGTGCCAGCAGTGGTAGCGGGAGGGCCTCCGAGCAGTACTTC. It codes for CASSGSGRASEQYF.

The chain combines TRBV28 with TRBJ2-3, with 8 bases fitting TRBD1. The germline V gene has CDR1 MDHEN and CDR2 SYDVKM. Germline trimming cut 6 bases from V and 2 bases from J; bases unmatched to any gene: 10. The CDR3 is 16 residues long. CDR3: CASSRFGTGDTDTQYF. CDR3 DNA sequence: TGTGCCAGCAGCCGATTCGGGACAGGAGACACAGATACGCAGTATTTT.

This clone has just one count. V is TRBV4-2 and J is TRBJ1-2; D is unresolved. Deletions cut 0 bases from V and 2 bases from J, with 10 bases between. Germline loops: CDR1 LGHNA, CDR2 YNFKEQ. The CDR3 is 15 residues long. The CDR3 reads CASSQDTYRNYGYTF. The CDR3 DNA reads TGTGCCAGCAGCCAAGATACCTACCGGAACTATGGCTACACCTTC.

The V call is TRBV25-1, the J call TRBJ2-2; D not certain. Trimming shortened V by 4 bases and J by 7 bases, and 7 bases separated the two germline ends. Germline CDR1 MGHDK, CDR2 SYGVNS. The CDR3 is 12 residues long. Here the CDR3 reads CASSAFGGELFF. DNA for the CDR3: TGTGCCAGCAGTGCCTTCGGCGGGGAGCTGTTTTTT.

The chain recombines TRBV19 with TRBJ1-5; D remains ambiguous. With 1 base removed from V and 6 bases from J, the gap between germline ends came to 16 bases. Germline loops: CDR1 LNHDA, CDR2 SQIVND (reference sequence). The CDR3 is made up of 16 amino acids. In DNA form, the CDR3 reads TGTGCCAGTAGTATAGGAGAGGGAAAGAAAGTTCAGCCCCAGCATTTT. Its translation: CASSIGEGKKVQPQHF.

V is TRBV7-2 and J is TRBJ1-5; 7 bases line up with TRBD1. J gave up 7 bases and V 5 bases, and 5 bases lay outside the gene matches. Germline lookup yields CDR1 SGHTA and CDR2 FQGNSA. The CDR3 extends over 13 amino acids. The CDR3 nucleotides read TGTGCCAGCAGCGACAACAGGGGCCAGCCCCAGCATTTT. It codes for CASSDNRGQPQHF. The full variable domain, completed using reference TRBV7-2 and TRBJ1-5, is GAGVSQSPSNKVTEKGKDVELRCDPISGHTALYWYRQSLGQGLEFLIYFQGNSAPDKSGLPSDRFSAERTGGSVSTLTIQRTQQEDSAVYLCASSDNRGQPQHFGDGTRLSIL.

V and J are TRBV5-1 and TRBJ2-7; 7 bases map to TRBD1. The CDR3 runs 18 residues. CDR1 and CDR2 from the germline V gene are SGHRS and YFSETQ. V lost 0 bases to trimming and J lost 0 bases; unmatched junction nucleotides: 12. CDR3 DNA sequence: TGCGCCAGCAGCTTGGAAGGTGTCCGCCCAGGGGGCTCCTACGAGCAGTACTTC. Translation gives CASSLEGVRPGGSYEQYF.

The chain's CDR3 is CASSSGTVISDTQYF. In DNA form, the CDR3 reads TGTGCCAGCAGCTCCGGGACAGTCATATCAGATACGCAGTATTTT. The V gene is TRBV7-9, the J gene TRBJ2-3; TRBD1 aligns across 7 bases. The ends lost 4 bases at V and 4 bases at J; junction bases unmatched: 8. This CDR3 has 15 amino acids. Germline V CDR1 and CDR2: SEHNR, FQNEAQ (reference sequence).

The chain has TRBV12-5 and TRBJ2-2, with D unresolved. CDR1 is LGHNT and CDR2 is FRNRAP in the germline V gene. V shed 0 bases and J shed 7 bases, with 9 bases lying between them. The length of the CDR3 is 14 residues. The CDR3 coding sequence is TGTGCTAGTGGTTTGGTACCAACTATCGGGGAGCTGTTTTTT. It translates to CASGLVPTIGELFF. The whole variable domain, remainder taken from reference TRBV12-5 and TRBJ2-2, is DARVTQTPRHKVTEMGQEVTMRCQPILGHNTVFWYRQTMMQGLELLAYFRNRAPLDDSGMPKDRFSAEMPDATLATLKIQPSEPRDSAVYFCASGLVPTIGELFFGEGSRLTVL.

This chain uses TRBV3-1 (or the pseudogene TRBV3-2) with TRBJ1-6, with a possible D match to TRBD1 (6 bases). Germline V CDR1 and CDR2: LGHDT, YNNKEL (reference sequence). This CDR3 is built from 14 residues. V shed 4 bases and J shed 7 bases, with 11 bases lying between them. The CDR3 DNA sequence: TGTGCCAGCAGCCTACAGGGCGTGAATTCACCCCTCCACTTT. Protein: CASSLQGVNSPLHF.

The chain combines TRBV10-3 with TRBJ2-5, with D hard to call. Germline V gene data show CDR1 as ENHRY and CDR2 as SYGVKD. The CDR3 has 13 residues. Trimming removed 6 bases from V and 1 base from J, with 9 bases in between. The CDR3 DNA follows: TGTGCCATCAGCCTAAACCTCCAAGAGACCCAGTACTTC. It encodes CAISLNLQETQYF.

V gene TRBV5-5 combines with J gene TRBJ1-3, with 9 bases lining up with TRBD1. This CDR3 is 17 amino acids long. The V and J ends lost 4 bases and 1 base, in that order; junction bases with no gene match: 9. Germline loops: CDR1 SGHKS, CDR2 YYEKEE (reference sequence). The CDR3 here is CASSRSGQGFSGNTIYF. CDR3 in DNA: TGTGCCAGCAGCAGATCTGGACAGGGGTTTTCTGGAAACACCATATATTTT.

V is TRBV29-1 and J is TRBJ2-2; perhaps TRBD2 as D (6 bases). CDR1 SQVTM and CDR2 ANQGSEA come from the germline V gene. The V end lost 5 bases, the J end lost 7 bases, and 14 bases lay between the germline ends. The CDR3 totals 13 residues. The CDR3 sequence is CSVSRDWGGELFF. The CDR3 nucleotides read TGCAGCGTTTCCCGGGACTGGGGCGGGGAGCTGTTTTTT.

This chain uses TRBV7-3 with TRBJ2-1, with 15 bases aligning to TRBD2. The germline CDR1 and CDR2 sequences are SGHTA and FQGTGA. The CDR3 has 16 residues. J lost 5 bases, V lost 5 bases, and 4 bases had no gene match. The CDR3 loop is CASSPGLAGGHNEQFF. CDR3 in DNA: TGTGCCAGCAGCCCAGGACTAGCGGGAGGGCACAATGAGCAGTTCTTC.

The CDR3 region is CASSPPGGVNYGYTF. The CDR3 nucleotides read TGCGCCAGCAGCCCTCCCGGGGGTGTTAACTATGGCTACACCTTC. The chain carries TRBV5-1 and TRBJ1-2; the D gene is possibly TRBD1 (5 bases). Trimming took 4 bases from V and 1 from J, leaving 14 bases between them. Germline CDR1 is SGHRS and CDR2 is YFSETQ. CDR3 size: 15 residues.

About this clone: Other DNA sequences in this sample translate to the same CDR3. The chain recombines TRBV5-1 with TRBJ2-2, with 8 bases that match TRBD1. The V gene's germline CDR1 is SGHRS and CDR2 YFSETQ. The CDR3 runs 15 residues. V shed 4 bases, J shed 2 bases, and the junction held 4 bases outside the gene matches. The CDR3 loop reads CASSPTGGNTGELFF. The CDR3 coding sequence is TGCGCCAGCAGCCCCACAGGGGGTAACACCGGGGAGCTGTTTTTT.

The rearrangement links TRBV5-1 to TRBJ2-2; D possibly corresponds to TRBD1 (6 bases). Germline V gene data show CDR1 as SGHRS and CDR2 as YFSETQ. The V gene lost 4 bases and the J gene lost 1 base, with 11 bases spanning the gap. CDR3 length equals 15 residues. Here the CDR3 reads CASSIGQMNTGELFF. The DNA for the CDR3 is TGCGCCAGCAGCATAGGACAGATGAACACCGGGGAGCTGTTTTTT.

The chain carries TRBV19 and TRBJ1-4; the match to TRBD1 covers 8 bases. In germline, CDR1 is LNHDA, CDR2 SQIVND (reference sequence). CDR3 length: 16 residues. The junction had 5 bases not matched to a gene; V was cut back by 5 bases and J by 0 bases. The CDR3 region is CASSDRGRATNEKLFF. DNA for the CDR3: TGTGCCAGTAGTGACAGGGGTCGAGCAACTAATGAAAAACTGTTTTTT.